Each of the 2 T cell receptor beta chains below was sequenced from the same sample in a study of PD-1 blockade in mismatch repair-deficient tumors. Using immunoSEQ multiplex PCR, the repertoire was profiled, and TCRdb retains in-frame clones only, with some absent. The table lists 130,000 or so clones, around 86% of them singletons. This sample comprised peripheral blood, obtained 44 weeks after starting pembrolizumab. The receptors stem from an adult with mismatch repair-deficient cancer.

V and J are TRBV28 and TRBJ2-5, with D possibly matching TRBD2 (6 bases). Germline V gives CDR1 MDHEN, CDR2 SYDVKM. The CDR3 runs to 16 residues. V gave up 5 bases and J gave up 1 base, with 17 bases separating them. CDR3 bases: TGTGCCAGCAGTCCCGGGACTCGGTGGGGCCAAGAGACCCAGTACTTC. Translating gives CASSPGTRWGQETQYF.

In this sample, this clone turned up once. CDR3 sequence reads: CASSLVLAGETGELFF. DNA of the CDR3: TGTGCCAGCAGCTTAGTACTCGCAGGGGAGACCGGGGAGCTGTTTTTT. This chain uses TRBV11-2 with TRBJ2-2; tentative D call: TRBD1 (6 bases). The CDR3 consists of 16 residues. The V end lost 1 base, the J end lost 5 bases, and 14 bases lay between the germline ends. CDR1 is SGHAT, CDR2 FQNNGV, per germline.